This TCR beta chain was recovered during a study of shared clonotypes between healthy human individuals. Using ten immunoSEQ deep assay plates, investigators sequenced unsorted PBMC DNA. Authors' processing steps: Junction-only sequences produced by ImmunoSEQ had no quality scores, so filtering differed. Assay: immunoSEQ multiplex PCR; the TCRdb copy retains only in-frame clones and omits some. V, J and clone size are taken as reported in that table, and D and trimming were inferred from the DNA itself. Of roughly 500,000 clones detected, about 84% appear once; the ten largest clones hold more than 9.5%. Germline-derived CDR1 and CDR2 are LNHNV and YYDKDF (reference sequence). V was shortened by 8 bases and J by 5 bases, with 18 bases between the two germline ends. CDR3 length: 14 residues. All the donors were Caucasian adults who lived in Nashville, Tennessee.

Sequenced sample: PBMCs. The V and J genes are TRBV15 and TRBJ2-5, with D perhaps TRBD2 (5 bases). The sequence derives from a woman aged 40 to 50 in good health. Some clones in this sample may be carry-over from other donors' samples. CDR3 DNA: TGTGCCACCCGAGAAGGGCTAGCCGTGGAGACCCAGTACTTC. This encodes CATREGLAVETQYF.